This TCR beta chain was observed in a study of T cell repertoires in cytomegalovirus infection. Study as a whole: Matching HLA type and CMV infection were both indicated by public TCR beta signatures.

Germline lookup yields CDR1 LGHNA and CDR2 YNFKEQ. The length of the CDR3 is 14 residues. V was shortened by 3 bases and J by 1 base, with 10 bases between the two germline ends. The study's findings and limits: The cumulative frequency of public TCR beta families distinguished individuals who carried CMV together with the relevant HLA.

Concerning this clonotype itself: Its target is unknown.

One entry per CDR3 protein results from TCRdb running MiXCR on the reads. The sample has about 700,000 distinct CDR3 sequences; around a third are singletons. This material consisted of cultured PBMCs, taken from culture after CMV antigen stimulation. This clonotype originated in a human donor in good health (CMV status not recorded). Some clones in this sample may be carry-over from other donors' samples. The chain carries TRBV4-2 and TRBJ2-7, with unresolved D. In nucleotides, the CDR3 is TGTGCCAGCAGCCATTACCAAGGGTCCTACGAGCAGTACTTC. Translation gives CASSHYQGSYEQYF.